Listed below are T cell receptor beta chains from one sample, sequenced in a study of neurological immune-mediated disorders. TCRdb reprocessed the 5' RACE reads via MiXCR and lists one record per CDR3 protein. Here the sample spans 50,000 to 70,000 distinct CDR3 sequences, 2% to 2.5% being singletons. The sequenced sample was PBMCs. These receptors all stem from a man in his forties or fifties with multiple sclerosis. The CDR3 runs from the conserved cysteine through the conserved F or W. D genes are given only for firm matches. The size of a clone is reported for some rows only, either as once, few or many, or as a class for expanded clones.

cdr3_aa: CASSQDPRYEQYF
cdr3_nt: TGCGCCAGCAGCCAAGATCCGAGATACGAGCAGTACTTC
d_call: NA
clone_size: many
j_call: TRBJ2-7
v_call: TRBV4-3

cdr3_aa: CASGGYAFEQFF
cdr3_nt: TGTGCCAGCGGGGGGTACGCGTTCGAGCAGTTCTTC
d_call: NA
clone_size: many
j_call: TRBJ2-1
v_call: TRBV7-2

cdr3_aa: CASSQLQNTGELFF
cdr3_nt: TGTGCCAGCAGCCAACTACAGAACACCGGGGAGCTGTTTTTT
d_call: NA
clone_size: many
j_call: TRBJ2-2
v_call: TRBV7-6

cdr3_aa: CASRQTDTQYF
cdr3_nt: TGTGCCAGCAGGCAGACAGATACGCAGTATTTT
d_call: NA
clone_size: many
j_call: TRBJ2-3
v_call: TRBV6-6

cdr3_aa: CASSLTIEAFF
cdr3_nt: TGTGCCAGCAGTTTAACGATAGAAGCTTTCTTT
d_call: NA
clone_size: many
j_call: TRBJ1-1
v_call: TRBV12-3/TRBV12-4

cdr3_aa: CASSSDRGGKETQYF
cdr3_nt: TGTGCCAGCAGCTCGGACAGGGGAGGCAAGGAGACCCAGTACTTC
d_call: TRBD1
clone_size: many
j_call: TRBJ2-5
v_call: TRBV5-6

cdr3_aa: CASSETSEPQHF
cdr3_nt: TGTGCCAGCAGTGAGACTAGCGAGCCCCAGCATTTT
d_call: NA
clone_size: many
j_call: TRBJ1-5
v_call: TRBV6-1

cdr3_aa: CSAPTPGQGKSPLHF
cdr3_nt: TGCAGTGCCCCAACACCGGGACAGGGGAAATCACCCCTCCACTTT
d_call: TRBD1
clone_size: many
j_call: TRBJ1-6
v_call: TRBV20-1

cdr3_aa: CASSETGGGRNQPQHF
cdr3_nt: TGTGCCAGCAGTGAGACAGGGGGCGGACGCAATCAGCCCCAGCATTTT
d_call: TRBD1
clone_size: many
j_call: TRBJ1-5
v_call: TRBV2

cdr3_aa: CASRGTGQGTLGYTF
cdr3_nt: TGTGCCAGCAGGGGGACTGGACAGGGGACCCTTGGCTACACCTTC
d_call: TRBD1
clone_size: many
j_call: TRBJ1-2
v_call: TRBV27

cdr3_aa: CASSLTSGGNNEQFF
cdr3_nt: TGTGCCAGCAGTTTAACTAGCGGGGGGAACAATGAGCAGTTCTTC
d_call: TRBD2
clone_size: many
j_call: TRBJ2-1
v_call: TRBV12-3/TRBV12-4

cdr3_aa: CASSVLAGLVTEAFF
cdr3_nt: TGCGCCAGCAGCGTTCTTGCAGGGCTAGTCACTGAAGCTTTCTTT
d_call: NA
clone_size: many
j_call: TRBJ1-1
v_call: TRBV5-1

cdr3_aa: CATSREKGTYEQYF
cdr3_nt: TGTGCCACCAGCAGAGAGAAGGGGACCTACGAGCAGTACTTC
d_call: NA
clone_size: many
j_call: TRBJ2-7
v_call: TRBV15

cdr3_aa: CSAEERGGTYEQYF
cdr3_nt: TGCAGTGCTGAAGAACGGGGGGGGACCTACGAGCAGTACTTC
d_call: TRBD2
clone_size: many
j_call: TRBJ2-7
v_call: TRBV20-1

cdr3_aa: CASSPDSAGELFF
cdr3_nt: TGTGCCAGCAGCCCAGACAGCGCCGGGGAGCTGTTTTTT
d_call: NA
clone_size: many
j_call: TRBJ2-2
v_call: TRBV7-8

cdr3_aa: CASSLRPGTSADTQYF
cdr3_nt: TGTGCCAGCAGCCTGCGTCCCGGGACTAGCGCAGATACGCAGTATTTT
d_call: TRBD2
clone_size: many
j_call: TRBJ2-3
v_call: TRBV7-2

cdr3_aa: CASSSRGGSHKETQYF
cdr3_nt: TGTGCCAGCAGCTCTCGGGGGGGTTCACATAAAGAGACCCAGTACTTC
d_call: TRBD2
clone_size: medium-sized
j_call: TRBJ2-5
v_call: TRBV7-9

cdr3_aa: CASGITDTQYF
cdr3_nt: TGCGCCAGCGGAATCACAGATACGCAGTATTTT
d_call: NA
clone_size: NA
j_call: TRBJ2-3
v_call: TRBV10-2

cdr3_aa: CASSSGQGRDEQFF
cdr3_nt: TGTGCCAGCAGCTCCGGACAGGGGAGGGATGAGCAGTTCTTC
d_call: TRBD1
clone_size: many
j_call: TRBJ2-1
v_call: TRBV7-2

cdr3_aa: CASSLEVGSNTEAFF
cdr3_nt: TGCGCCAGCAGCTTGGAAGTGGGCTCCAACACTGAAGCTTTCTTT
d_call: NA
clone_size: many
j_call: TRBJ1-1
v_call: TRBV5-1

cdr3_aa: CSATGHSSLYEQYF
cdr3_nt: TGCAGTGCTACCGGACACTCAAGCCTTTACGAGCAGTACTTC
d_call: NA
clone_size: NA
j_call: TRBJ2-7
v_call: TRBV20-1

cdr3_aa: CASSLAQAALDTQYF
cdr3_nt: TGTGCCAGCAGCTTAGCGCAGGCAGCCCTAGATACGCAGTATTTT
d_call: NA
clone_size: many
j_call: TRBJ2-3
v_call: TRBV7-2

cdr3_aa: CASSSPQLSRGGLGYF
cdr3_nt: TGTGCCAGCAGTTCCCCACAACTCAGTCGGGGGGGCCTCGGGTACTTC
d_call: TRBD2
clone_size: many
j_call: TRBJ2-4
v_call: TRBV6-6

cdr3_aa: CASSLATATYEQYF
cdr3_nt: TGCGCCAGCAGCTTGGCCACGGCTACCTACGAGCAGTACTTC
d_call: NA
clone_size: many
j_call: TRBJ2-7
v_call: TRBV5-1

cdr3_aa: CASTGQEENSPLHF
cdr3_nt: TGCGCCAGCACCGGACAGGAGGAGAATTCACCCCTCCACTTT
d_call: TRBD1
clone_size: many
j_call: TRBJ1-6
v_call: TRBV5-1

cdr3_aa: CASRISYEQYF
cdr3_nt: TGTGCCAGCAGGATCTCCTACGAGCAGTACTTC
d_call: NA
clone_size: many
j_call: TRBJ2-7
v_call: TRBV6-2/TRBV6-3

cdr3_aa: CASSPVSYEQYF
cdr3_nt: TGTGCCAGCTCCCCCGTCTCCTACGAGCAGTACTTC
d_call: NA
clone_size: many
j_call: TRBJ2-7
v_call: TRBV18

cdr3_aa: CATSHGRISGEYQETQYF
cdr3_nt: TGTGCCACCAGCCACGGCAGGATTAGCGGGGAGTACCAAGAGACCCAGTACTTC
d_call: TRBD2
clone_size: many
j_call: TRBJ2-5
v_call: TRBV15

cdr3_aa: CASSFLAGPYEQYF
cdr3_nt: TGTGCCAGCAGTTTTTTAGCGGGCCCCTACGAGCAGTACTTC
d_call: TRBD2
clone_size: NA
j_call: TRBJ2-7
v_call: TRBV12-3/TRBV12-4

cdr3_aa: CASSPRDRPDTQYF
cdr3_nt: TGCGCCAGCAGCCCCCGGGACAGGCCAGATACGCAGTATTTT
d_call: TRBD1
clone_size: many
j_call: TRBJ2-3
v_call: TRBV5-1

cdr3_aa: CASTPGGQPQHF
cdr3_nt: TGTGCCAGTACGCCCGGGGGTCAGCCCCAGCATTTT
d_call: NA
clone_size: many
j_call: TRBJ1-5
v_call: TRBV19

cdr3_aa: CASSLVGTGSQYEQYF
cdr3_nt: TGTGCCAGCAGCTTAGTGGGGACAGGGTCTCAGTACGAGCAGTACTTC
d_call: TRBD1
clone_size: many
j_call: TRBJ2-7
v_call: TRBV7-6

cdr3_aa: CASRETGVDTQYF
cdr3_nt: TGTGCCAGCAGAGAAACAGGGGTGGATACGCAGTATTTT
d_call: TRBD1
clone_size: many
j_call: TRBJ2-3
v_call: TRBV6-6

cdr3_aa: CASSEGVGAAFHEQYF
cdr3_nt: TGTGCCAGCAGCGAAGGGGTTGGGGCCGCCTTCCACGAGCAGTACTTC
d_call: NA
clone_size: few
j_call: TRBJ2-7
v_call: TRBV3-1

cdr3_aa: CASRPIRGANTDTQYF
cdr3_nt: TGCGCCAGCAGGCCAATAAGGGGGGCTAACACAGATACGCAGTATTTT
d_call: NA
clone_size: many
j_call: TRBJ2-3
v_call: TRBV5-1

cdr3_aa: CASSVGGALSNEKLFF
cdr3_nt: TGTGCCAGCAGCGTAGGGGGGGCACTCTCTAATGAAAAACTGTTTTTT
d_call: NA
clone_size: many
j_call: TRBJ1-4
v_call: TRBV9

cdr3_aa: CASTPRGQGDTQYF
cdr3_nt: TGTGCCAGCACCCCCCGAGGGCAGGGGGATACGCAGTATTTT
d_call: NA
clone_size: many
j_call: TRBJ2-3
v_call: TRBV12-3/TRBV12-4

cdr3_aa: CASSNDKETQYF
cdr3_nt: TGTGCCAGCAGTAACGACAAAGAGACCCAGTACTTC
d_call: NA
clone_size: many
j_call: TRBJ2-5
v_call: TRBV6-6

cdr3_aa: CASSLDHPGQTQYF
cdr3_nt: TGTGCCAGCAGCTTGGACCACCCCGGGCAGACCCAGTACTTC
d_call: NA
clone_size: many
j_call: TRBJ2-5
v_call: TRBV5-6

cdr3_aa: CASSPGTSGGYEQYF
cdr3_nt: TGTGCCAGCAGCCCTGGGACTAGCGGGGGCTACGAGCAGTACTTC
d_call: TRBD2
clone_size: many
j_call: TRBJ2-7
v_call: TRBV12-3/TRBV12-4

cdr3_aa: CASSLDDSGGLIYEQFF
cdr3_nt: TGTGCCAGCAGCTTAGACGATAGCGGGGGGCTAATCTATGAGCAGTTCTTC
d_call: TRBD2
clone_size: many
j_call: TRBJ2-1
v_call: TRBV7-7

cdr3_aa: CASSHGQGAGGELFF
cdr3_nt: TGCGCCAGCAGCCACGGACAGGGGGCCGGCGGGGAGCTGTTTTTT
d_call: TRBD1
clone_size: many
j_call: TRBJ2-2
v_call: TRBV5-1

cdr3_aa: CASSQSPGQGAVAFF
cdr3_nt: TGTGCCAGCAGCCAATCGCCGGGACAGGGGGCTGTAGCTTTCTTT
d_call: TRBD1
clone_size: many
j_call: TRBJ1-1
v_call: TRBV5-6

cdr3_aa: CASRRDRAISGYTF
cdr3_nt: TGTGCCAGCAGACGGGACAGGGCAATATCTGGCTACACCTTC
d_call: TRBD1
clone_size: many
j_call: TRBJ1-2
v_call: TRBV27

cdr3_aa: CASSGGGTSYEQYF
cdr3_nt: TGCGCCAGCAGCGGAGGAGGGACTTCCTACGAGCAGTACTTC
d_call: NA
clone_size: many
j_call: TRBJ2-7
v_call: TRBV5-1

cdr3_aa: CASSFRGGAGTGELFF
cdr3_nt: TGCGCCAGCAGCTTCAGAGGGGGGGCCGGTACCGGGGAGCTGTTTTTT
d_call: NA
clone_size: many
j_call: TRBJ2-2
v_call: TRBV5-1

cdr3_aa: CASSSPSRGVYEQYF
cdr3_nt: TGTGCCAGCAGTTCCCCCAGCAGGGGTGTTTACGAGCAGTACTTC
d_call: NA
clone_size: many
j_call: TRBJ2-7
v_call: TRBV12-3/TRBV12-4

cdr3_aa: CASSQVRADGYTF
cdr3_nt: TGTGCCAGCAGCCAAGTACGGGCGGATGGCTACACCTTC
d_call: NA
clone_size: many
j_call: TRBJ1-2
v_call: TRBV3-1

cdr3_aa: CASSSFSAQETQYF
cdr3_nt: TGTGCCAGCTCATCGTTTAGCGCGCAAGAGACCCAGTACTTC
d_call: NA
clone_size: many
j_call: TRBJ2-5
v_call: TRBV18

cdr3_aa: CASSRTGSSYNEQFF
cdr3_nt: TGCGCCAGCAGCCGAACGGGGAGCTCCTACAATGAGCAGTTCTTC
d_call: NA
clone_size: many
j_call: TRBJ2-1
v_call: TRBV5-1

cdr3_aa: CASSWRGRTDTQYF
cdr3_nt: TGTGCCAGCAGCTGGCGGGGGCGAACAGATACGCAGTATTTT
d_call: NA
clone_size: many
j_call: TRBJ2-3
v_call: TRBV3-1